The rows below give T cell receptor beta chains drawn from one sample of a study of blood T cell repertoires in COVID-19. Clones were sequenced by immunoSEQ multiplex PCR, and TCRdb holds only the in-frame ones, with some missing. The sample has 250,000 to 400,000 clones; approximately 89% are singletons. Specimen: peripheral blood. The receptors were sampled from a woman in her twenties or thirties with COVID-19, enrolled during active disease. Each CDR3 is given with its conserved first and last residue. A D gene is named only where the DNA matches it firmly. The size of a clone is reported for some rows only, either as once, few or many, or as a class for expanded clones.

size,D,V,J,CDR3,DNA
NA,NA,TRBV7-9,TRBJ2-5,CATNTGLETQYF,TGTGCCACCAATACAGGGTTAGAGACCCAGTACTTC
NA,TRBD2,TRBV2,TRBJ2-5,CASSPRAGGAETQYF,TGTGCCAGCAGTCCCCGGGCGGGGGGGGCAGAGACCCAGTACTTC
NA,TRBD2,TRBV4-2,TRBJ2-5,CASSQNWGGQETQYF,TGTGCCAGCAGCCAAAACTGGGGGGGCCAAGAGACCCAGTACTTC
once,NA,TRBV18,TRBJ2-1,CASSPYGGGDNEQFF,TGTGCCAGCTCACCCTATGGAGGCGGTGACAATGAGCAGTTCTTC
NA,NA,TRBV2,TRBJ1-1,CASSSDWGDTEAFF,TGTGCCAGCAGTAGCGACTGGGGGGACACTGAAGCTTTCTTT
once,NA,TRBV14,TRBJ1-5,CASSQTMSQPQHF,TGTGCCAGCAGCCAGACAATGAGTCAGCCCCAGCATTTT
NA,NA,TRBV5-1,TRBJ2-4,CASPTAENIQYF,TGCGCCAGCCCGACAGCTGAAAACATTCAGTACTTC
NA,NA,TRBV6-2/TRBV6-3,TRBJ2-1,CASSPVRSYNEQFF,TGTGCCAGCAGCCCCGTTCGGTCCTACAATGAGCAGTTCTTC
NA,NA,TRBV7-9,TRBJ1-3,CASSHIVPGNTIYF,TGTGCCAGCAGTCATATAGTCCCTGGAAACACCATATATTTT
NA,TRBD1,TRBV7-9,TRBJ2-5,CASSVGTAQETQYF,TGTGCCAGCAGCGTCGGGACAGCACAAGAGACCCAGTACTTC
NA,TRBD2,TRBV5-1,TRBJ2-1,CASSWGLAGRQYNEQFF,TGCGCCAGCAGCTGGGGACTAGCGGGGCGACAATACAATGAGCAGTTCTTC
NA,NA,TRBV11-3,TRBJ2-5,CASSAGGVQETQYF,TGTGCCAGCAGTGCGGGCGGTGTTCAAGAGACCCAGTACTTC
NA,NA,TRBV23-1,TRBJ2-7,CAGHYEQYF,TGCGCCGGGCATTACGAGCAGTACTTC
NA,NA,TRBV14,TRBJ1-1,CASSPTRQSNTEAFF,TGTGCCAGCAGCCCCACTAGGCAATCTAACACTGAAGCTTTCTTT
NA,NA,TRBV4-3,TRBJ1-2,CASSQRLNYGYTF,TGCGCCAGCAGCCAAAGACTTAACTATGGCTACACCTTC
NA,NA,TRBV2,TRBJ2-1,CAIRQGTAYNEQFF,TGTGCCATACGGCAGGGAACGGCCTACAATGAGCAGTTCTTC
NA,TRBD2,TRBV6-5,TRBJ2-5,CASSYGVAGGLETQYF,TGTGCCAGCAGTTACGGGGTAGCGGGGGGGCTGGAGACCCAGTACTTC
NA,NA,TRBV7-2,TRBJ1-2,CASSLGAGQYGYTF,TGTGCCAGCAGCTTAGGGGCAGGGCAATATGGCTACACCTTC
NA,NA,TRBV29-1,TRBJ1-2,CSVELRGGYTF,TGCAGCGTTGAGCTAAGGGGTGGCTACACCTTC
NA,TRBD1,TRBV29-1,TRBJ2-4,CSVENPGQGARNIQYF,TGCAGCGTTGAAAATCCGGGACAGGGGGCCCGAAACATTCAGTACTTC